This T cell receptor beta chain was found in a study of blood T cell repertoires in COVID-19. Original processing methods: How many nucleated cells were present was estimated from reference gene primer amplification. TCRdb keeps only in-frame clones here, not all; method: immunoSEQ multiplex PCR. The V and J calls and clone size are taken from that table; D and trimming were inferred from the DNA. The sample has some 330,000 clones; 85% to 90% are singletons. This CDR3 has 15 residues. Germline-derived CDR1 and CDR2 are PRHDT and FYEKMQ (reference sequence). V gave up 6 bases and J gave up 1 base; unmatched junction bases: 7. Those who participated ranged in age from roughly 18 to 89 years and resided in about two dozen US areas. Participants' reported clinical history set cohort assignment. Two consecutive negative NP/OP PCR tests, clearance, or resolved symptoms defined Cohort 3 recovery.

The chain uses TRBV13 and TRBJ2-7, with 9 bases fitting TRBD1. The source material was PBMCs or T cells enriched from blood (not recorded which). The clonotype was recovered from a man younger than 40 who had recovered from COVID-19. The CDR3 nucleotides are TGTGCCAGCAGTCCGGACAGGGGATGGTCCTACGAGCAGTACTTC. Translated, it gives CASSPDRGWSYEQYF. The entire variable domain, with the rest obtained from reference TRBV13 and TRBJ2-7, is as follows: AAGVIQSPRHLIKEKRETATLKCYPIPRHDTVYWYQQGPGQDPQFLISFYEKMQSDKGSIPDRFSAQQFSDYHSELNMSSLELGDSALYFCASSPDRGWSYEQYFGPGTRLTVT.